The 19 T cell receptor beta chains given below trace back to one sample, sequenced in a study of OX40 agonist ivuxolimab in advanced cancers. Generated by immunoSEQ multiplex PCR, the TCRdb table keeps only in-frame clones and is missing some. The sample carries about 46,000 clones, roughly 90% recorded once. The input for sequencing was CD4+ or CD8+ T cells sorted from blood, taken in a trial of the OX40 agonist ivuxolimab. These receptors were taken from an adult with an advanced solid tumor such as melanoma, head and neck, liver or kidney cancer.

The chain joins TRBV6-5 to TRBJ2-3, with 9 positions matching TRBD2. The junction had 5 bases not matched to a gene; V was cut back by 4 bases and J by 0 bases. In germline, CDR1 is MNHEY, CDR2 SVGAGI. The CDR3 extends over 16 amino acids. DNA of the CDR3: TGTGCCAGCAGTTCCCCGCTAGCGGGGAGCACAGATACGCAGTATTTT. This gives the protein CASSSPLAGSTDTQYF.

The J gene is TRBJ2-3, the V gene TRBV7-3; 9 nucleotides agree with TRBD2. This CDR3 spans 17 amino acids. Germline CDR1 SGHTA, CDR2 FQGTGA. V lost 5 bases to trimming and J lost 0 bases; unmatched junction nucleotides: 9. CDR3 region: CASSPWASGTSTDTQYF. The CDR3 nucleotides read TGTGCCAGCAGCCCATGGGCTAGCGGGACTAGCACAGATACGCAGTATTTT.

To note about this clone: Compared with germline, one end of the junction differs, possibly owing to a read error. Here the CDR3 reads CASSLEVRGPEQSAPAF. CDR3 bases: TGTGCCAGCAGCTTGGAGGTCCGGGGCCCTGAGCAATCAGCCCCAGCATTT. The chain links TRBV5-6 to TRBJ1-5; D is perhaps TRBD1 (5 bases). Per the germline V gene, CDR1 is SGHDT and CDR2 is YYEEEE. The CDR3 loop spans 17 amino acids.

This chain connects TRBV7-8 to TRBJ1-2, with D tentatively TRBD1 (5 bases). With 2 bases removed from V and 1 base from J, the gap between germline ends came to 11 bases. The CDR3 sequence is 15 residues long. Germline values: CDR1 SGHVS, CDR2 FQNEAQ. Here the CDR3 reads CASSLPGMNNYGYTF. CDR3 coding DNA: TGTGCCAGCAGCTTACCAGGGATGAATAACTATGGCTACACCTTC.

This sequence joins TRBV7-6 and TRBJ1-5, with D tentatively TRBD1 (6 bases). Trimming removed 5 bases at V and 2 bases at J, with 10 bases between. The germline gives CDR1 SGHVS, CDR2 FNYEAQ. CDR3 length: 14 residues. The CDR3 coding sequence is TGTGCCAGCAGCCAGGGGCCAGGCAATCAGCCCCAGCATTTT. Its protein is CASSQGPGNQPQHF.

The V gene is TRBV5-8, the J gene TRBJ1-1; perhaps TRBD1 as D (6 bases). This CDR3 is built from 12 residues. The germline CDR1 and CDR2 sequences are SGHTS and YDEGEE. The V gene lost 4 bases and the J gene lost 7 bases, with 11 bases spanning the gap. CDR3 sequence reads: CASSPQGFEAFF. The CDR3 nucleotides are TGTGCCAGCAGCCCCCAGGGGTTTGAAGCTTTCTTT.

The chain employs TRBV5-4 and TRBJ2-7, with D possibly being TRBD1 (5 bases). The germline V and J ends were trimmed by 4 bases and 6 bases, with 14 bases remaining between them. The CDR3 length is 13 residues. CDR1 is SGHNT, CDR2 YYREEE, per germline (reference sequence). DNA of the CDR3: TGTGCCAGCAGCCCTGGGGCTGGGCTCGAGCAGTACGTC. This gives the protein CASSPGAGLEQYV.

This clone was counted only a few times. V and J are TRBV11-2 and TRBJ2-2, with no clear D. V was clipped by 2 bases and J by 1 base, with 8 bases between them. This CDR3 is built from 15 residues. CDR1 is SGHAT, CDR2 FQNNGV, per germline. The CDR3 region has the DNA TGTGCCAGCAGCTTATTCTGGAGGAACACCGGGGAGCTGTTTTTT. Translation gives CASSLFWRNTGELFF.

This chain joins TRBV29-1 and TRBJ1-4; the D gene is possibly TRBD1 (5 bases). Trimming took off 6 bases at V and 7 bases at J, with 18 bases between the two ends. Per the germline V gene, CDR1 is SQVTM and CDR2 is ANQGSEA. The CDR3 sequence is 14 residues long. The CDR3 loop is CSVALRDAGEKLFF. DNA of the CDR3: TGCAGCGTGGCTTTAAGGGACGCGGGTGAAAAACTGTTTTTT.

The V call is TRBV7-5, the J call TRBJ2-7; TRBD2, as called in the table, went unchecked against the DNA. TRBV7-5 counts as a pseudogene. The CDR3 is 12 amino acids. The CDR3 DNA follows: TGTGCCAGAAGCCTTGGCCTGCGGATGCAGTACGTC. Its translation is CARSLGLRMQYV.

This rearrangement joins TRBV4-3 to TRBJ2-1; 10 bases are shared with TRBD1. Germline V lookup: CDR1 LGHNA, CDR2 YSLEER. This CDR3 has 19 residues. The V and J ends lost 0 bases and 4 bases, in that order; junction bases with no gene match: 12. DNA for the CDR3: TGCGCCAGCAGCCAAGATCCGGGACAGGGGTTGCGACCATACAATGAGCAGTTCTTC. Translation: CASSQDPGQGLRPYNEQFF.

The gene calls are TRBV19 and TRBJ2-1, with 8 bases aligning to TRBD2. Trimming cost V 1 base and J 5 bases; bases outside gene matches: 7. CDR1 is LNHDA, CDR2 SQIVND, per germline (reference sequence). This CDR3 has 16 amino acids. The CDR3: CASSIVGSGTHNEQFF. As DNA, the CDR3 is TGTGCCAGTAGTATAGTAGGTAGCGGGACCCACAATGAGCAGTTCTTC.

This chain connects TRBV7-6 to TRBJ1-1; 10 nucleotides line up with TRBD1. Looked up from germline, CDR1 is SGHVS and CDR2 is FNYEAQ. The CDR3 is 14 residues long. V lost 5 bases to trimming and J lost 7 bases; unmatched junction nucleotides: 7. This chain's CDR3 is CASSLDRGLGEAFF. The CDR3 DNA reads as TGTGCCAGCAGCCTTGACAGGGGGCTGGGTGAAGCTTTCTTT.

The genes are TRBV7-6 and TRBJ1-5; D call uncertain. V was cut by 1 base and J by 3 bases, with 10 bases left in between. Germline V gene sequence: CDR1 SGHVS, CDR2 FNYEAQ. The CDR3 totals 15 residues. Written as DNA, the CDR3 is TGTGCCAGCAGCTTAGAAGTCGGACCCAATCAGCCCCAGCATTTT. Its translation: CASSLEVGPNQPQHF.

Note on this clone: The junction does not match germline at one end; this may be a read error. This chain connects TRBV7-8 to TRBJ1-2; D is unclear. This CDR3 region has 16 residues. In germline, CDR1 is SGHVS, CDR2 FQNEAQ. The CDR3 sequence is CASSPHRYMGGYRYTF. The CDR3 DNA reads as TGTGCCAGCAGCCCGCACCGGTACATGGGCGGCTATCGCTACACCTTC.

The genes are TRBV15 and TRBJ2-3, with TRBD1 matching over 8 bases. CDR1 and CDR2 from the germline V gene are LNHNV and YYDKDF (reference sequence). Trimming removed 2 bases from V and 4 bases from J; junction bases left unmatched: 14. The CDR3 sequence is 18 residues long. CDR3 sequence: CATSRNSPTGEGADTQYF. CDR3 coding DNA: TGTGCCACCAGCAGAAATTCCCCGACAGGGGAAGGCGCAGATACGCAGTATTTT. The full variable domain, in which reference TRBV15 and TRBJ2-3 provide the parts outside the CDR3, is DAMVIQNPRYQVTQFGKPVTLSCSQTLNHNVMYWYQQKSSQAPKLLFHYYDKDFNNEADTPDNFQSRRPNTSFCFLDIRSPGLGDTAMYLCATSRNSPTGEGADTQYFGPGTRLTVL.

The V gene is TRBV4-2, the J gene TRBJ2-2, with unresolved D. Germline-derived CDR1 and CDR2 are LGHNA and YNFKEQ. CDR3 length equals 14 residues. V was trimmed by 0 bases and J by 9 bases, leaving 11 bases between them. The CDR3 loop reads CASSQDNERRELFF. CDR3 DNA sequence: TGTGCCAGCAGCCAAGATAATGAGCGCCGGGAGCTGTTTTTT.

The CDR3 DNA sequence: TGTGCCAGCAGCCTAAACGACCTCACTGGGGGGAGGAACACCGGGGAGCTGTTTTTT. Residues: CASSLNDLTGGRNTGELFF. This chain connects TRBV7-3 to TRBJ2-2; possibly TRBD2 for D (6 bases). The germline CDR1 and CDR2 sequences are SGHTA and FQGTGA. The CDR3 consists of 19 residues. Trimming took 5 bases from V and 1 from J, leaving 23 bases between them.

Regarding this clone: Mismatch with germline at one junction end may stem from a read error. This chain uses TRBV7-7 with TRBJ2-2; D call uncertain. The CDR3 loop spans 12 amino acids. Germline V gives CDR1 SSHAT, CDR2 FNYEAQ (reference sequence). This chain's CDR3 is CASSLIPGELFF. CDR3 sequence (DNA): TGTGCTAGCAGCTTAATCCCCGGGGAGCTGTTTTTT.